This T cell receptor (beta chain) was sequenced during a study of T cell responses to AZD1222 COVID-19 vaccine. This CDR3 region has 15 residues. The V and J ends lost 4 bases and 5 bases respectively, with 18 bases between them. Germline assignment: CDR1 SGHRS and CDR2 YFSETQ. Assay: immunoSEQ multiplex PCR; the TCRdb copy retains only in-frame clones and omits some. The data show fewer than 180,000 clones, more than 90% seen once. The rearrangement joins TRBV5-1 to TRBJ1-2; D gene unclear. This material consisted of peripheral blood, taken 28 days after the second AZD1222 dose. The clonotype was recovered from an adult who received the AZD1222 COVID-19 vaccine. CDR3 protein: CASSPPTPSVYGYTF. In DNA form, the CDR3 reads TGCGCCAGCAGCCCCCCGACCCCATCCGTTTATGGCTACACCTTC.